This TCR beta chain emerged from a study of T cell responses to AZD1222 COVID-19 vaccine. The CDR3 has 12 residues. From germline, CDR1 is SQVTM and CDR2 ANQGSEA. V shed 5 bases and J 2 bases; nucleotides not matched to a gene: 2. Comments on this clone: No antigen is known for it.

Only in-frame clones appear in the TCRdb table, and some are missing; sequencing was by immunoSEQ multiplex PCR. The sample shows around 120,000 clones, roughly 91% of them seen only once. General study findings and limits: Researchers report vaccine-associated CD4 TCRs spanning spike, with dominance at 160-218 and 743-854.

The chain employs TRBV29-1 and TRBJ1-2, with 7 bases lining up with TRBD1. The sequence was obtained from an adult who received the AZD1222 COVID-19 vaccine. This specimen consisted of peripheral blood, obtained 28 days after the second AZD1222 dose. As DNA, the CDR3 is TGCAGCGTTAGGGACAGCAACTATGGCTACACCTTC. Amino acids: CSVRDSNYGYTF.